This T cell receptor (beta chain) was obtained from a study of T cells in Graves' hyperthyroidism and ophthalmopathy. The study, taken as a whole, reports: Most clonotypes expanded in the thyroid (above 0.001) were also present in blood.

The V and J ends lost 2 bases and 2 bases, in that order; junction bases with no gene match: 4. Germline lookup yields CDR1 DFQATT and CDR2 SNEGSKA (reference sequence). The CDR3 is 14 amino acids. Hyperthyroidism had been newly diagnosed in patients aged 18 to 65, and its duration was under 2 months. A roughly 9.1 ml volume of fresh peripheral blood provided the PBMCs. The CDR3 regions of TCR beta were amplified from RNA transcripts. Primed by the HTBI set, a first-round RT-PCR was run on the TCR CDR3. One entry per CDR3 protein results from TCRdb running MiXCR on the multiplex PCR reads. The table shows some 600,000 distinct CDR3 sequences, with approximately 15% occurring only once. As regards this clonotype: Its antigen is currently unknown.

This chain connects TRBV20-1 to TRBJ2-3, with 7 bases aligning to TRBD2. This clonotype was sampled from a woman in her twenties or thirties with Graves' hyperthyroidism that later progressed to Graves' ophthalmopathy. The sample consisted of blood. The CDR3 DNA follows: TGCAGTGCTAGACGAGCGGGAAACACAGATACGCAGTATTTT. As protein: CSARRAGNTDTQYF.